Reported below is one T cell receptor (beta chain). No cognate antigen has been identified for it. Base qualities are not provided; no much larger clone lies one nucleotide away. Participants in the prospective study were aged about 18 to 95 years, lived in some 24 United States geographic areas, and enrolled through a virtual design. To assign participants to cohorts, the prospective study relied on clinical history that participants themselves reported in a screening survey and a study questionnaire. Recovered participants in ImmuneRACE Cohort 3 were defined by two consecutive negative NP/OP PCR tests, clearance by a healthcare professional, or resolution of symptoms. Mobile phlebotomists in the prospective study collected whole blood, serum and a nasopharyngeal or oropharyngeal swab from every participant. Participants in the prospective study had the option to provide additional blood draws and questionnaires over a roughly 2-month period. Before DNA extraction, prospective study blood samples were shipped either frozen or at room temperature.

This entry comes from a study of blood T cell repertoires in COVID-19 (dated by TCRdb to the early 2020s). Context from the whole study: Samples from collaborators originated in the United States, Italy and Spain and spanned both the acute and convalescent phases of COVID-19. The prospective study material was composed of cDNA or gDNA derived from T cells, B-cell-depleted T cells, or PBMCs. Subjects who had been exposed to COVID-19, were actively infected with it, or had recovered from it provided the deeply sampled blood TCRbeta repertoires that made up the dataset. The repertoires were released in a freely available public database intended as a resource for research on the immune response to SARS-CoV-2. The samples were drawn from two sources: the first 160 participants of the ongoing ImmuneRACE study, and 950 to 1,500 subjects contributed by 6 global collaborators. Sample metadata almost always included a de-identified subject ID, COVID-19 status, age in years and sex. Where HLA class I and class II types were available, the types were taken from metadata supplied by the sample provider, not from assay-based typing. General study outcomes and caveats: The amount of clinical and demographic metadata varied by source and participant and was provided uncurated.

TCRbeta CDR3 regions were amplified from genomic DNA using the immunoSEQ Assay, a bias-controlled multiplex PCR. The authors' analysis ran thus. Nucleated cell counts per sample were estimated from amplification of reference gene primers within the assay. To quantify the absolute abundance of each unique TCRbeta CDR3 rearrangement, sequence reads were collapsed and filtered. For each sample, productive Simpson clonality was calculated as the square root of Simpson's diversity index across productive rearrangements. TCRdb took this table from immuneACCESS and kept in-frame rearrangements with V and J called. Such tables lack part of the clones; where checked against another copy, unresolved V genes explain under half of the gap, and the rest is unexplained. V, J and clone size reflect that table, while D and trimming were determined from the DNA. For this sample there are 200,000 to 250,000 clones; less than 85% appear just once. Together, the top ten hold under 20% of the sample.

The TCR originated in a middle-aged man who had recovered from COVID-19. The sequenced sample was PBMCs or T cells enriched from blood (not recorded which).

CDR3 protein: CASSPGLVETQYF. In nucleotides, the sequence is TGTGCCAGCAGCCCGGGACTAGTGGAGACCCAGTACTTC. The chain was built from TRBV13 and TRBJ2-5, with TRBD2 matching 8 junction bases. The CDR3 has 13 amino acids, counting the end cysteine and phenylalanine. Kept here is only the CDR3 DNA, which spans 39 bases and is read in frame from base 1. The germline V end is reduced by 5 bases and the J end by 5 bases; junction bases left unmatched: 4. CDR1 and CDR2 are read off the germline V gene (reference sequence) as PRHDT and FYEKMQ.